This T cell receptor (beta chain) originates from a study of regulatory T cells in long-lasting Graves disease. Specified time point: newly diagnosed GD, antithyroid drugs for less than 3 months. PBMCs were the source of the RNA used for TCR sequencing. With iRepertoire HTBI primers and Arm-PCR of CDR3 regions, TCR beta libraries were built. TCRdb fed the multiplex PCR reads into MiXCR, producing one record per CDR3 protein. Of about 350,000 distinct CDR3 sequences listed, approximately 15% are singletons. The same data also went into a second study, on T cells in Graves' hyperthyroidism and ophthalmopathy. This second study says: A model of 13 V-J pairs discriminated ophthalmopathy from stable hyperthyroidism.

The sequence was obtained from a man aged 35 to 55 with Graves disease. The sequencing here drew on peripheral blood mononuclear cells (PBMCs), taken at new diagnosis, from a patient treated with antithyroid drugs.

CDR3: CASSPQKPGELFF. The CDR3 DNA reads TGTGCCAGCAGCCCACAGAAGCCCGGGGAGCTGTTTTTT. The rearrangement joins TRBV7-3 to TRBJ2-2; D gene unclear. The ends were cut back, 5 bases at V and 6 bases at J, with 10 bases in the middle. There are 13 residues in the CDR3. In germline, CDR1 is SGHTA, CDR2 FQGTGA.